The clone carrying this T cell receptor (beta chain) showed up many times. Its antigen is unidentified. The source of the sample is a study of glioma-infiltrating T cells. Regarding the study as a whole: Very few CDR3 sequences were shared between tissue and blood. Above-expected tissue-blood divergence occurred in all gliomas, most in low-grade ones.

The iRepertoire nested amplicon-rescue multiplex PCR amplified TCR alpha and beta CDR3s from RNA. Input was about 85-450 ng of tissue mRNA or PBMC total RNA. TCRdb reanalysed the multiplex PCR reads using MiXCR and keeps one entry per CDR3 protein. The sample includes roughly 190,000 distinct CDR3 sequences, roughly 32% of them seen just once. Sequencing was done on a sample of glioma tissue, nonneoplastic brain tissue, or PBMCs (not recorded which). The sequence was obtained from a human donor with low-grade glioma or glioblastoma, undergoing nonglioma brain surgery, or in good health (not recorded which).

In DNA form, the CDR3 reads TGTGCCAGCAGTGATCGTAGCGGGGAAAGCACAGATACGCAGTATTTT. Protein sequence: CASSDRSGESTDTQYF. V usage is TRBV6-1 and J usage is TRBJ2-3; 8 positions agree with TRBD2. Trimming removed 3 bases from V and 0 bases from J; junction bases left unmatched: 5. The germline V gene encodes CDR1 MNHNS and CDR2 SASEGT. The CDR3 is 16 amino acids.